This TCR beta chain was identified in a study of T cells expressing NK-cell markers. CDR1 and CDR2 from the germline V gene are SGHVS and FNYEAQ. This CDR3 has 18 amino acids. TCRdb reprocessed the 5' RACE reads; each CDR3 protein has one entry and no DNA is given. Reported are 500,000 to 600,000 distinct CDR3 sequences; the ten largest clones contain about 3.6%. This receptor was obtained from a young man in good health. Sample: blood T cells: a sorted CD56 or NKG2C T cell subset, CD4+ or CD8+ T cells, or bulk PBMC T cells (not recorded which). The chain recombines TRBV7-6 with TRBJ2-1; with no DNA, the TCRdb D assignment of TRBD2 cannot be verified. The CDR3 here is CASSLVSSGRSSHNEQFF.